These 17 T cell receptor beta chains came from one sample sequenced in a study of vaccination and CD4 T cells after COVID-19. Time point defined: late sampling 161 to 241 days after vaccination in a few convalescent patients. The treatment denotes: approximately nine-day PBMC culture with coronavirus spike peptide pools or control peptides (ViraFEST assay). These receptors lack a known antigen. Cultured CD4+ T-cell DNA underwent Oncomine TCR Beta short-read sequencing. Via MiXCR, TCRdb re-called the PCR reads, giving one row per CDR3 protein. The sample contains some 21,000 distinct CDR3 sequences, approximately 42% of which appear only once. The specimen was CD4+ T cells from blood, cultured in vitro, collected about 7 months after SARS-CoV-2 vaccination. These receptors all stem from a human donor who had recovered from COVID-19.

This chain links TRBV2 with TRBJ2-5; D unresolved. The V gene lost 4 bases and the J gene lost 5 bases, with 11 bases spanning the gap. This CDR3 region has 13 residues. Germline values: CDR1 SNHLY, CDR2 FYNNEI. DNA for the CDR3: TGTGCCAGCAGTGTCGTCTTATTGGAGACCCAGTACTTC. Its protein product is CASSVVLLETQYF.

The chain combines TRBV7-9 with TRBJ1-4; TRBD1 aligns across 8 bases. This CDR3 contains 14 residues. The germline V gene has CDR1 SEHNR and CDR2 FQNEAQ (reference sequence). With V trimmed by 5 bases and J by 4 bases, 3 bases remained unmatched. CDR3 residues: CASSLGQDNEKLFF. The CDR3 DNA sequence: TGTGCCAGCAGCCTGGGACAGGATAATGAAAAACTGTTTTTT.

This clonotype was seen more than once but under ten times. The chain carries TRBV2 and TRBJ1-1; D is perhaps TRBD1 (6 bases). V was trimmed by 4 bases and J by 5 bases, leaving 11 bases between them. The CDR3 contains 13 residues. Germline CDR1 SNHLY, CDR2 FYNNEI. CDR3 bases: TGTGCCAGCAGTGTGGAGGGGGGTACTGAAGCTTTCTTT. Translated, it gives CASSVEGGTEAFF.

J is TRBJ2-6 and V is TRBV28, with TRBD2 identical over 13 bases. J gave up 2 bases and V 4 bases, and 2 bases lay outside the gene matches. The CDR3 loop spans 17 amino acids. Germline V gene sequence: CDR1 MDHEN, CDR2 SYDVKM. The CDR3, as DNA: TGTGCCAGCAGTTCCGGGACTAGCGGGACTGGGGCCAACGTCCTGACTTTC. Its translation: CASSSGTSGTGANVLTF.

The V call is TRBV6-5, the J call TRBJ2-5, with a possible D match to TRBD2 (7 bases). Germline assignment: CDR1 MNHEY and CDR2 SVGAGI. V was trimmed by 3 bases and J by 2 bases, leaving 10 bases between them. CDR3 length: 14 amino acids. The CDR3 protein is CASSYRGGQETQYF. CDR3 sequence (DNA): TGTGCCAGCAGTTATAGGGGGGGTCAAGAGACCCAGTACTTC.

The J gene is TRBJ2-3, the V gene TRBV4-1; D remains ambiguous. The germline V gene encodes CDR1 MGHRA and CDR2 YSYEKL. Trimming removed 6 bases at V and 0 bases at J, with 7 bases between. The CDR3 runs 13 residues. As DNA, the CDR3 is TGCGCCAGCAGACCAGTTAGCACAGATACGCAGTATTTT. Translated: CASRPVSTDTQYF.

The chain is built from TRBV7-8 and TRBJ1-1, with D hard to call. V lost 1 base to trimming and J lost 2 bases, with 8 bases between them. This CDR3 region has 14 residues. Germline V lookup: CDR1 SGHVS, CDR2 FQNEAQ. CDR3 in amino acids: CASSLVRQNTEAFF. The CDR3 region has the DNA TGTGCCAGCAGCTTAGTACGGCAAAACACTGAAGCTTTCTTT.

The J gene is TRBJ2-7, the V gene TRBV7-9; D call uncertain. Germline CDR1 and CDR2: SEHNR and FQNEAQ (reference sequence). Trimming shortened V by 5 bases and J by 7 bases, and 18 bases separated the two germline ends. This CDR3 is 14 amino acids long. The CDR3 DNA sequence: TGTGCCAGCAGCAAAGGACGGGTCCCCTTAGAGCAGTACTTC. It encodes CASSKGRVPLEQYF. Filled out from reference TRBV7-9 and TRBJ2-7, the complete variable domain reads DTGVSQNPRHKITKRGQNVTFRCDPISEHNRLYWYRQTLGQGPEFLTYFQNEAQLEKSRLLSDRFSAERPKGSFSTLEIQRTEQGDSAMYLCASSKGRVPLEQYFGPGTRLTVT.

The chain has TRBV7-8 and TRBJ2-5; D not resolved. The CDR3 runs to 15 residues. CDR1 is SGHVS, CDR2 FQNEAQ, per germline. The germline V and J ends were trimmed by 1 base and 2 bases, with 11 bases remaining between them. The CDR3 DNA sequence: TGTGCCAGCAGCTTAGGCTACGGGCGACAAGAGACCCAGTACTTC. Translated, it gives CASSLGYGRQETQYF.

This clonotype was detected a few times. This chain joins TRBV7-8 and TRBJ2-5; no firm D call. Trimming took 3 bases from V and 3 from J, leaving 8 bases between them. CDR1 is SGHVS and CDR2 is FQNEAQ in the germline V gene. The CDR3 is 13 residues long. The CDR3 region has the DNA TGTGCCAGCAGCTTGACTGATGAAGAGACCCAGTACTTC. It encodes CASSLTDEETQYF. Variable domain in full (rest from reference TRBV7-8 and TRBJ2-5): GAGVSQSPRYKVAKRGQDVALRCDPISGHVSLFWYQQALGQGPEFLTYFQNEAQLDKSGLPSDRFFAERPEGSVSTLKIQRTQQEDSAVYLCASSLTDEETQYFGPGTRLLVL.

The CDR3 nucleotides read TGTGCCAGCAGCAGGGATGACTGGGGGTTCTATGGCTACACCTTC. It is translated as CASSRDDWGFYGYTF. V usage is TRBV28 and J usage is TRBJ1-2, with a possible D match to TRBD1 (5 bases). The germline CDR1 and CDR2 sequences are MDHEN and SYDVKM. V was trimmed by 6 bases and J by 4 bases, leaving 18 bases between them. This CDR3 comprises 15 residues.

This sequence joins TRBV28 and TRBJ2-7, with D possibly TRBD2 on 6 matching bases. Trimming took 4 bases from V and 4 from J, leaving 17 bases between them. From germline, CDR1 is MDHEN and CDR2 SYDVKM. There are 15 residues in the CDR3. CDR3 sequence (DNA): TGTGCCAGCAGTTCACCTAGGACGGGAGATTACGAGCAGTACTTC. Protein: CASSSPRTGDYEQYF.

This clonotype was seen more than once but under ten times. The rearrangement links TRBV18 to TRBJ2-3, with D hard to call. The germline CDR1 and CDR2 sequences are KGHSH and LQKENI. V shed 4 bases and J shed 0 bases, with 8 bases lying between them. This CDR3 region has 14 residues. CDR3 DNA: TGTGCCAGCTCACGTTCCGGGAGCACAGATACGCAGTATTTT. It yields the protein CASSRSGSTDTQYF.

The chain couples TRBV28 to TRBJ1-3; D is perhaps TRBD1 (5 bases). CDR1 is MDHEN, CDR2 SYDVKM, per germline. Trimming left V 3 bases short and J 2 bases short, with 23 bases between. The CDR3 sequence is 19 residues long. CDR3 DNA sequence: TGTGCCAGCAGTTTTATGGCCTATCGGGGTCGGGGACCTGGAAACACCATATATTTT. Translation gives CASSFMAYRGRGPGNTIYF.

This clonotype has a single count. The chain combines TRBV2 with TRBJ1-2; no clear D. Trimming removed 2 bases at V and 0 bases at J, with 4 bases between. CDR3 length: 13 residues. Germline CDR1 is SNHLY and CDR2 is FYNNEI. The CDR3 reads CASSESPNYGYTF. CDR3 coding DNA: TGTGCCAGCAGTGAAAGCCCTAACTATGGCTACACCTTC.

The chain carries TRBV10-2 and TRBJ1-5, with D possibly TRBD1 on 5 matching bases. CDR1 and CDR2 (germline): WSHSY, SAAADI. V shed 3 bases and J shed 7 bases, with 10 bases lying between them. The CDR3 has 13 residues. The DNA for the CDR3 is TGCGCCAGCAGTGATTATTGGGGGCAGCCCCAGCATTTT. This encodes CASSDYWGQPQHF.

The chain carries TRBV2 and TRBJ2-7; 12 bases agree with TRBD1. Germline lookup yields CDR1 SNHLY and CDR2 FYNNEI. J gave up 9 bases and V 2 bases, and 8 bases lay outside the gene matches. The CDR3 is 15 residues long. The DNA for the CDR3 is TGTGCCAGCAGTGAACTCGGGACAGGGGGCATTGGGCAGTACTTC. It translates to CASSELGTGGIGQYF.